Listed below are T cell receptor beta chains from one sample, sequenced in a study of beta chain features in type 1 diabetes. Clones were sequenced by immunoSEQ multiplex PCR, and TCRdb holds only the in-frame ones, with some missing. The sample lists about 140,000 clones, over 9.5% occurring once. Specimen: naive CD4+ T cells from blood. The source is a man aged 18 to 30 in good health. CDR3s include the opening cysteine and the closing phenylalanine or tryptophan. D genes are given only for firm matches. Only part of the rows carry a size: once, few, many, or a class if the clone is expanded.

>TRBJ2-7|.|TRBD1|TRBV6-5
TGTGCCAGCAGTTACAGGGACAGGGGTTTTGAGCAGTACTTC
CASSYRDRGFEQYF
>TRBJ2-3|few|.|TRBV5-1
TGCGCCAGCAGCAAAACGGGGGACGTCACAGATACGCAGTATTTT
CASSKTGDVTDTQYF
>TRBJ2-7|many|TRBD2|TRBV10-3
TGTGCCATCAGCGAGACTAGCGGGGACTACGAGCAGTACTTC
CAISETSGDYEQYF
>TRBJ2-3|many|.|TRBV10-3
TGTGCCATCAGTGAGCCCATACAAGCGCAGTATTTT
CAISEPIQAQYF
>TRBJ1-5|.|.|TRBV7-9
TGTGCCAGCAGCCTCTCGGGGAATCAGCCCCAGCATTTT
CASSLSGNQPQHF
>TRBJ1-2|.|TRBD1|TRBV5-1
TGCGCCAGCAGCGGGGGACAGGGGACTTCTGGCTACACCTTC
CASSGGQGTSGYTF
>TRBJ2-1|few|TRBD2|TRBV30
TGTGCCTGGAGTGTAATAGCGGGGGGGTACAATGAGCAGTTCTTC
CAWSVIAGGYNEQFF
>TRBJ2-1|.|TRBD2|TRBV6-4
TGTGCCAGCAGTGACCTAGCGGGGGGACACAATGAGCAGTTCTTC
CASSDLAGGHNEQFF
>TRBJ2-7|few|.|TRBV7-9
TGTGCCAGCAGCTTCGAGGGGGGGAACTACGAGCAGTACTTC
CASSFEGGNYEQYF
>TRBJ2-5|few|.|TRBV30
TGTGCCTGGAGTGTATCAGGGAACCGAGAGACCCAGTACTTC
CAWSVSGNRETQYF
>TRBJ2-6|few|.|TRBV6-5
TGTGCCAGCAGTTACGGCGGTTCCTCTGGGGCCAACGTCCTGACTTTC
CASSYGGSSGANVLTF
>TRBJ2-5|.|TRBD2|TRBV7-8
TGTGCCAGCAGCTTAGTAGGGAGTAGCGGGGGTGAGACCCAGTACTTC
CASSLVGSSGGETQYF
>TRBJ1-2|few|.|TRBV7-2
TGTGCCAGCAGCCCGAGCTATGGCTACACCTTC
CASSPSYGYTF